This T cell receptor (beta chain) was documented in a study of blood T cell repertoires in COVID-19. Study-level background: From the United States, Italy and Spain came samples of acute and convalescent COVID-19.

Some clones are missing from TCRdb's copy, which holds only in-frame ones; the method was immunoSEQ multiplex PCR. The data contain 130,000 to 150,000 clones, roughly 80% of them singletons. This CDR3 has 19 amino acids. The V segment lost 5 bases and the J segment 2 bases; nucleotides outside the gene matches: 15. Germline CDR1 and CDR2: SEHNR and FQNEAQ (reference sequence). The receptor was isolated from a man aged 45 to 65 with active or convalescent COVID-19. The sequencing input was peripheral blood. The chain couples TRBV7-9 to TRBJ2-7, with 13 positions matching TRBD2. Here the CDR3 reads CASSIYGLAGVKTTYEQYF. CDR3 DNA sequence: TGTGCCAGCAGCATCTACGGACTAGCGGGAGTGAAGACTACCTACGAGCAGTACTTC.